The 15 T cell receptor beta chains below come from one sample, sequenced in a study of shared clonotypes between healthy human individuals. TCRdb keeps only in-frame clones here, not all; method: immunoSEQ multiplex PCR. The data contain 2 million to 2.5 million clones, about 93% of them singletons. It was CD45RO-negative cells, positively selected for CCR7, that made up naive CD8 cells, with terminally differentiated effector memory CD45RA+ cells excluded. The specimen was naive CD8+ T cells from PBMCs. Source of these receptors: a man aged 18 to 35 in good health. Some clones in this sample may be carry-over from other donors' samples.

The DNA of the CDR3 is TGTGCCAGCAGTTCGCCTAGCGGGAACGCCTACAATGAGCAGTTCTTC. It encodes CASSSPSGNAYNEQFF. The chain uses TRBV28 and TRBJ2-1, with TRBD2 matching over 9 bases. J was trimmed by 2 bases and V by 4 bases; bases with no gene match: 6. This CDR3 has 16 amino acids. The germline V gene has CDR1 MDHEN and CDR2 SYDVKM.

The genes are TRBV7-2 and TRBJ2-1; tentative D call: TRBD2 (6 bases). Trimming pared 1 base from V and 4 bases from J, leaving 14 bases between. Germline assignment: CDR1 SGHTA and CDR2 FQGNSA. The CDR3 extends over 16 amino acids. CDR3 protein: CASSLGRSRGYNEQFF. DNA for the CDR3: TGTGCCAGCAGCTTAGGACGGTCGCGGGGTTACAATGAGCAGTTCTTC.

The rearrangement uses TRBV10-3 and TRBJ1-2, with 7 bases that match TRBD1. The CDR3 spans 16 residues. Trimming took 6 bases from V and 4 from J; bases not matched to a gene: 14. Looked up from germline, CDR1 is ENHRY and CDR2 is SYGVKD. CDR3 sequence reads: CAIRAPTGQHSYGYTF. The CDR3 DNA is TGTGCCATCAGGGCGCCTACGGGACAGCATTCCTATGGCTACACCTTC.

This chain uses TRBV2 with TRBJ1-1; 10 nucleotides agree with TRBD1. Germline V lookup: CDR1 SNHLY, CDR2 FYNNEI. The V segment lost 6 bases and the J segment 7 bases; nucleotides outside the gene matches: 8. The CDR3 length is 14 residues. The CDR3 DNA follows: TGTGCCAGCAGAGGACAGGGGGGTATCTATGAAGCTTTCTTT. Amino acid sequence: CASRGQGGIYEAFF.

V usage is TRBV29-1 and J usage is TRBJ2-7, with TRBD1 matching 7 bases. This CDR3 region has 14 residues. The germline V gene has CDR1 SQVTM and CDR2 ANQGSEA. Trimming took 1 base from V and 3 from J; bases not matched to a gene: 6. In nucleotides, the CDR3 is TGCAGCGTTGAAGGACAGGGCCCCCACTACGAGCAGTACTTC. It is translated as CSVEGQGPHYEQYF.

With regard to this clone: Other DNA sequences in the same sample also yield this CDR3. V and J are TRBV7-9 and TRBJ2-1, with 7 bases lining up with TRBD2. This CDR3 region has 12 residues. CDR1 is SEHNR and CDR2 is FQNEAQ in the germline V gene (reference sequence). The V and J ends lost 5 bases and 7 bases, in that order; junction bases with no gene match: 2. The CDR3: CASSQLANEQFF. CDR3 bases: TGTGCCAGCAGCCAACTAGCGAATGAGCAGTTCTTC.

The gene calls are TRBV5-1 and TRBJ2-7, with a weak D call TRBD1 (6 bases). There are 14 residues in the CDR3. V lost 4 bases to trimming and J lost 6 bases, with 17 bases between them. Per the germline V gene, CDR1 is SGHRS and CDR2 is YFSETQ. CDR3 nucleotides: TGCGCCAGCAGCCTGCTCCGGGACACAAGCGAGCAGTACTTC. This encodes CASSLLRDTSEQYF.

This clone came up once. The chain employs TRBV10-2 and TRBJ2-3, with TRBD2 matching 11 bases. This CDR3 has 15 amino acids. Trimming cost V 6 bases and J 0 bases; bases outside gene matches: 2. Germline V gene lookup returns CDR1 WSHSY and CDR2 SAAADI. CDR3 loop: CASRGLADSTDTQYF. The CDR3 DNA follows: TGCGCCAGCAGGGGACTAGCGGATAGCACAGATACGCAGTATTTT.

The genes are TRBV2 and TRBJ2-2; 9 nucleotides match TRBD1. The CDR3 sequence is 14 residues long. With V trimmed by 6 bases and J by 2 bases, 1 base remained unmatched. The germline V gene has CDR1 SNHLY and CDR2 FYNNEI. The CDR3 DNA sequence: TGTGCCAGCAGGGACAGGGGCAACACCGGGGAGCTGTTTTTT. Its protein is CASRDRGNTGELFF.

The chain has TRBV28 and TRBJ2-7; no clear D gene. Germline V gives CDR1 MDHEN, CDR2 SYDVKM. V dropped 5 bases and J dropped 3 bases, with 11 bases sitting between them. CDR3 size: 13 residues. The CDR3, as DNA: TGTGCCAGCAGTCCATCGCCTTTCTACGAGCAGTACTTC. Amino acids: CASSPSPFYEQYF.

A remark on this clone: Other DNA sequences in the same sample also yield this CDR3. The chain couples TRBV27 to TRBJ2-7, with 8 bases fitting TRBD1. The CDR3 sequence is 15 residues long. Trimming at V came to 2 bases and at J to 3 bases, leaving 6 bases not matched to a gene. CDR1 MNHEY and CDR2 SMNVEV come from the germline V gene (reference sequence). The CDR3 DNA follows: TGTGCCAGCAGTTTAGGGGCAGGGGGCGTCTACGAGCAGTACTTC. Its protein product is CASSLGAGGVYEQYF.

This clone was observed a handful of times. The chain joins TRBV27 to TRBJ1-1; D is unclear. Trimming shortened V by 6 bases and J by 0 bases, and 8 bases separated the two germline ends. The germline V gene has CDR1 MNHEY and CDR2 SMNVEV (reference sequence). The CDR3 covers 13 residues. The CDR3 DNA is TGTGCCAGCAGGCCAGCCATGAACACTGAAGCTTTCTTT. Protein sequence: CASRPAMNTEAFF.

The V gene is TRBV7-9, the J gene TRBJ2-5; 9 bases are shared with TRBD2. From germline, CDR1 is SEHNR and CDR2 FQNEAQ (reference sequence). J lost 2 bases, V lost 2 bases, and 3 bases had no gene match. The CDR3 loop spans 15 amino acids. In nucleotides, the CDR3 is TGTGCCAGCAGCTTATCTCTAGCGGGGCAAGAGACCCAGTACTTC. Amino acids: CASSLSLAGQETQYF.

The chain's CDR3 is CASSLVGLAYNEQFF. DNA for the CDR3: TGTGCCAGCAGCTTAGTCGGACTCGCCTACAATGAGCAGTTCTTC. J is TRBJ2-1 and V is TRBV7-6; D might be TRBD2 (5 bases). Germline V gives CDR1 SGHVS, CDR2 FNYEAQ. Trimming shortened V by 1 base and J by 2 bases, and 9 bases separated the two germline ends. This CDR3 comprises 15 residues.

The genes are TRBV29-1 and TRBJ2-1; TRBD2 agrees at 14 bases. The ends lost 7 bases at V and 8 bases at J; junction bases unmatched: 7. In germline, CDR1 is SQVTM, CDR2 ANQGSEA. CDR3 length: 14 residues. The CDR3 protein is CSADGTSGSHEQFF. CDR3 in DNA: TGCAGCGCTGACGGGACTAGCGGGAGCCATGAGCAGTTCTTC.